This T cell receptor (beta chain) was identified during a study of T cell repertoires in cytomegalovirus infection. Study-level points and caveats: HLA-C-restricted TCR beta clonotypes specific for CMV led the ex vivo response.

Note on this clonotype: What it recognizes is unknown.

MiXCR was run by TCRdb on the reads, yielding one entry per CDR3 protein. This sample yields 500,000 or so distinct CDR3 sequences, of which approximately 15% are seen a single time; roughly 25% belongs to the top ten. The CDR3 length is 14 residues. CDR1 and CDR2 (germline): DFQATT, SNEGSKA (reference sequence). Trimming removed 5 bases from V and 2 bases from J, with 15 bases in between. This receptor was identified in a human donor in good health (CMV status not recorded). Some clones in this sample may be carry-over from other donors' samples. Material: CD8+ T cells from PBMCs. The chain employs TRBV20-1 and TRBJ2-5, with a tentative D call TRBD1 (5 bases). The CDR3 DNA reads as TGCAGTGCTTACCCCCCAGGGTTACAAGAGACCCAGTACTTC. As protein: CSAYPPGLQETQYF.